These T cell receptor beta chains were read from a single sample in a study of shared clonotypes between healthy human individuals. Measured with immunoSEQ multiplex PCR; TCRdb has only the in-frame clones, and not every one. The sample records more than 2,000,000 clones, approximately 90% being singletons. The specimen sequenced was naive CD4+ T cells sorted from blood. The receptors were gathered from a young man in good health. Each CDR3 is given with its conserved first and last residue. Fields, in order: D gene, V gene, clone size, J gene, CDR3 protein, CDR3 DNA. The D gene is left open where the match is weak. Only some rows state a clone size, as once, few, many or a class for expanded clones.

>TRBD1|TRBV27|.|TRBJ1-2
CASRPLTGNYGYTF
TGTGCCAGCAGACCCCTGACAGGGAACTATGGCTACACCTTC
>.|TRBV5-4|.|TRBJ2-7
CASSSEAVFPYEQYF
TGTGCCAGCAGCTCGGAGGCGGTTTTCCCCTACGAGCAGTACTTC
>TRBD2|TRBV5-1|.|TRBJ2-2
CASSPLRSGRANTGELFF
TGCGCCAGCAGCCCCCTCAGGAGCGGGAGGGCGAACACCGGGGAGCTGTTTTTT
>.|TRBV15|.|TRBJ2-1
CATSRDSPTYNEQFF
TGTGCCACCTCCCGGGACTCCCCCACCTACAATGAGCAGTTCTTC
>TRBD1|TRBV5-1|.|TRBJ2-7
CASSLGFGQGNEQYF
TGCGCCAGCAGCTTGGGATTTGGACAGGGAAACGAGCAGTACTTC
>.|TRBV30|.|TRBJ1-2
CAWRLGYGYTF
TGTGCCTGGAGGTTGGGCTACGGCTACACCTTC
>.|TRBV5-6|few|TRBJ1-1
CASSLNRNTEAFF
TGTGCCAGCAGCTTGAACAGGAACACTGAAGCTTTCTTT
>TRBD1|TRBV6-5|.|TRBJ1-4
CASSGGTGVGEKLFF
TGTGCCAGCAGTGGGGGGACAGGGGTGGGCGAAAAACTGTTTTTT
>TRBD2|TRBV6-6|.|TRBJ2-1
CASGGTGGYYNEQFF
TGTGCCAGCGGGGGGACCGGGGGGTACTACAATGAGCAGTTCTTC
>TRBD1|TRBV9|.|TRBJ1-4
CASSVAGTGTNEKLFF
TGTGCCAGCAGCGTAGCCGGGACAGGAACGAATGAAAAACTGTTTTTT
>TRBD1|TRBV27|once|TRBJ2-7
CASVDRGIRPVREQYF
TGTGCCAGCGTGGACAGGGGGATTAGGCCTGTTCGCGAGCAGTACTTC
>.|TRBV18|.|TRBJ1-1
CASSPWTDNTEAFF
TGTGCCAGCTCACCCTGGACAGATAACACTGAAGCTTTCTTT
>.|TRBV11-1|.|TRBJ1-3
CASSLVGSQTSGNTIYF
TGTGCCAGCAGCTTAGTGGGAAGTCAAACCTCTGGAAACACCATATATTTT
>TRBD1|TRBV6-4|.|TRBJ1-2
CASSREGANYGYTF
TGTGCCAGCAGTAGAGAGGGGGCGAACTATGGCTACACCTTC
>TRBD1|TRBV18|.|TRBJ2-1
CASSPPRTGNEQFF
TGTGCCAGCTCACCACCTCGGACAGGGAATGAGCAGTTCTTC
>.|TRBV7-9|.|TRBJ2-7
CASSLAGGAEQYF
TGTGCCAGCAGCTTAGCGGGGGGTGCCGAGCAGTACTTC
>TRBD1|TRBV6-5|.|TRBJ1-2
CASSYRQGNNYGYTF
TGTGCCAGCAGTTACCGACAGGGAAATAACTATGGCTACACCTTC
>TRBD1|TRBV10-3|.|TRBJ2-5
CAISYGTGNQETQYF
TGTGCCATCAGCTACGGGACAGGGAATCAAGAGACCCAGTACTTC
>TRBD1|TRBV27|.|TRBJ1-6
CASSFGTGSYNSPLHF
TGTGCCAGCAGTTTTGGGACAGGATCCTATAATTCACCCCTCCACTTT
>.|TRBV19|once|TRBJ1-5
CASSIAVDGFQPQHF
TGTGCCAGTAGTATAGCGGTGGACGGTTTTCAGCCCCAGCATTTT
>.|TRBV30|.|TRBJ1-1
CAWSRQGGTEAFF
TGTGCCTGGAGTCGTCAGGGTGGCACTGAAGCTTTCTTT
>.|TRBV5-4|.|TRBJ2-7
CASSSGKSYEQYF
TGTGCCAGCAGCTCCGGGAAGTCATACGAGCAGTACTTC
>TRBD2|TRBV6-1|.|TRBJ2-7
CASSAPGLAVNEQYF
TGTGCCAGCAGTGCACCGGGACTAGCTGTGAACGAGCAGTACTTC
>.|TRBV28|.|TRBJ2-7
CASSSDTLKEQYF
TGTGCCAGCAGTTCCGACACCCTTAAAGAGCAGTACTTC
>.|TRBV27|.|TRBJ2-7
CASSLYPGRPYEQYF
TGTGCCAGCAGTTTATATCCAGGGCGACCCTACGAGCAGTACTTC
>.|TRBV19|.|TRBJ2-7
CASSIRAWKDEQYF
TGTGCCAGTAGTATAAGGGCTTGGAAGGACGAGCAGTACTTC
>TRBD1|TRBV19|few|TRBJ1-1
CASAPDRVGTEAFF
TGTGCCAGTGCCCCGGACAGGGTGGGCACTGAAGCTTTCTTT
>TRBD1|TRBV19|.|TRBJ1-1
CATVTGPGQGRLGAFF
TGTGCCACCGTGACTGGGCCGGGACAGGGGAGGTTGGGGGCTTTCTTT
>.|TRBV25-1|.|TRBJ2-1
CASSESRLAYNEQFF
TGTGCCAGCAGTGAAAGCAGGTTAGCCTACAATGAGCAGTTCTTC
>.|TRBV28|.|TRBJ1-2
CASSFRGRSGYTF
TGTGCCAGCAGTTTCAGGGGAAGGAGTGGCTACACCTTC
>TRBD1|TRBV7-2|.|TRBJ1-5
CASSLDQGAGQPQHF
TGTGCCAGCAGCTTAGATCAGGGGGCGGGTCAGCCCCAGCATTTT
>TRBD1|TRBV10-1|.|TRBJ2-2
CASSGTGETGELFF
TGCGCCAGCAGTGGGACAGGGGAAACCGGGGAGCTGTTTTTT
>.|TRBV7-6|.|TRBJ2-7
CASSLTGPYEQYF
TGTGCCAGCAGCCTCACTGGGCCCTACGAGCAGTACTTC
>TRBD2|TRBV27|.|TRBJ2-7
CASSFTSGYGGEQYF
TGTGCCAGCAGTTTCACTAGCGGGTATGGTGGCGAGCAGTACTTC
>TRBD1|TRBV5-3|.|TRBJ1-5
CARSLDYDRDSGNQPQHF
TGTGCCAGAAGCTTGGATTACGACAGGGATTCGGGCAATCAGCCCCAGCATTTT
>.|TRBV6-5|.|TRBJ1-5
CASSPEAEQPQHF
TGTGCCAGCAGTCCGGAGGCAGAGCAGCCCCAGCATTTT
>.|TRBV4-1|.|TRBJ2-3
CASSQVGRAGTDTQYF
TGCGCCAGCAGCCAAGTAGGGCGGGCAGGCACAGATACGCAGTATTTT
>.|TRBV5-5|.|TRBJ1-1
CASSLERGATEAFF
TGTGCCAGCAGCTTGGAGAGGGGGGCGACTGAAGCTTTCTTT
>.|TRBV28|.|TRBJ1-2
CASSEGKGSYTF
TGTGCCAGCAGTGAGGGGAAGGGTAGCTACACCTTC
>.|TRBV28|.|TRBJ2-7
CASSSHVWGRRSSYEQYF
TGTGCCAGCAGTTCCCACGTATGGGGCCGTAGGAGCTCCTACGAGCAGTACTTC
>TRBD1|TRBV10-3|.|TRBJ1-1
CAISEGQAGETEAFF
TGTGCCATCAGTGAAGGACAGGCGGGTGAGACTGAAGCTTTCTTT
>TRBD2|TRBV7-2|.|TRBJ2-5
CASSPSGAETQYF
TGTGCCAGCAGCCCCAGCGGGGCGGAGACCCAGTACTTC